Listed here are 9 T cell receptor beta chains from one sample, sequenced in a study of cytomegalovirus exposure and HLA in healthy donors. With 60 Vbeta and 13 Jbeta primers, the PCR was carried out. Only in-frame clones appear in the TCRdb table, and some are missing; sequencing was by immunoSEQ multiplex PCR. The table for this sample gives 75,000 to 95,000 clones. The sequencing input was PBMCs. The receptor set was obtained from a woman aged 55-70 years in good health and CMV-seronegative.

The chain links TRBV2 to TRBJ2-6; a possible D gene is TRBD2 (5 bases). The CDR3 consists of 14 residues. In germline, CDR1 is SNHLY, CDR2 FYNNEI. V was shortened by 7 bases and J by 0 bases, with 7 bases between the two germline ends. CDR3 nucleotides: TGTGCCAGCATCGAGGGCTCTGGGGCCAACGTCCTGACTTTC. This encodes CASIEGSGANVLTF.

The chain has TRBV7-2 and TRBJ2-2, with a weak D call TRBD2 (5 bases). CDR1 and CDR2 from the germline V gene are SGHTA and FQGNSA. The V and J ends lost 3 bases and 5 bases respectively, with 10 bases between them. The CDR3 runs to 14 residues. In nucleotides, the CDR3 is TGTGCCAGCAGCTTCTCAGCGGAGACCGGGGAGCTGTTTTTT. Its protein product is CASSFSAETGELFF.

The chain recombines TRBV2 with TRBJ2-3, with D perhaps TRBD1 (6 bases). Germline CDR1 and CDR2: SNHLY and FYNNEI. The V and J ends lost 7 bases and 2 bases respectively, with 10 bases between them. The CDR3 has 13 residues. The CDR3 protein is CASTQGPTDTQYF. CDR3 in DNA: TGTGCCAGCACGCAGGGGCCCACAGATACGCAGTATTTT.

The CDR3 here is CAWSAQVSPLHF. CDR3 nucleotide sequence: TGTGCCTGGAGCGCCCAGGTTTCACCCCTCCACTTT. The chain joins TRBV30 to TRBJ1-6; D is undetermined. Germline CDR1 and CDR2: GTSNPN and SVGIG (reference sequence). The CDR3 spans 12 residues. The V and J ends lost 3 bases and 9 bases respectively, with 9 bases between them.

The chain joins TRBV7-2 to TRBJ1-1; D is unresolved. Germline values: CDR1 SGHTA, CDR2 FQGNSA. V was shortened by 5 bases and J by 7 bases, with 17 bases between the two germline ends. The CDR3 is 14 amino acids. The CDR3 DNA sequence: TGTGCCAGCAGCCCCTTGATGGGTGCGGGTGAAGCTTTCTTT. This codes for CASSPLMGAGEAFF. Full variable domain (rest looked up from reference TRBV7-2 and TRBJ1-1): GAGVSQSPSNKVTEKGKDVELRCDPISGHTALYWYRQSLGQGLEFLIYFQGNSAPDKSGLPSDRFSAERTGGSVSTLTIQRTQQEDSAVYLCASSPLMGAGEAFFGQGTRLTVV.

The V call is TRBV28, the J call TRBJ2-7; the match to TRBD1 covers 7 bases. Losses at the gene ends were 1 base for V and 2 bases for J; bases not matched to a gene: 11. The germline CDR1 and CDR2 sequences are MDHEN and SYDVKM. The CDR3 is 17 amino acids. This CDR3 is CASSLYAHTGVAYEQYF. CDR3 DNA: TGTGCCAGCAGTTTATATGCTCATACAGGGGTCGCCTACGAGCAGTACTTC.

This sequence joins TRBV28 and TRBJ1-1, with TRBD1 matching 7 bases. The J segment lost 0 bases and the V segment lost 4 bases, leaving 2 bases of the junction unmatched. In germline, CDR1 is MDHEN, CDR2 SYDVKM. There are 14 residues in the CDR3. Here the CDR3 reads CASSSTGVNTEAFF. CDR3 coding DNA: TGTGCCAGCAGTTCTACAGGGGTGAACACTGAAGCTTTCTTT.

The rearrangement uses TRBV14 and TRBJ2-3, with 8 bases fitting TRBD2. The CDR3 extends over 14 amino acids. CDR1 and CDR2 (germline): SGHDN, FVKESK. Trimming at V came to 10 bases and at J to 0 bases, leaving 6 bases not matched to a gene. In nucleotides, the CDR3 is TGTGCCACTGACGGGAGGGACAGCACAGATACGCAGTATTTT. It yields the protein CATDGRDSTDTQYF.

The J gene is TRBJ1-4, the V gene TRBV11-2, with a tentative D call TRBD1 (6 bases). The CDR3 is 14 residues long. CDR1 is SGHAT, CDR2 FQNNGV, per germline. Trimming stripped 5 bases from V and 5 bases from J, with 12 bases between. The CDR3, as DNA: TGTGCCAGCAGCGCAGGACAGTACAATGAAAAACTGTTTTTT. Amino acids: CASSAGQYNEKLFF.